The 4 T cell receptor beta chains below all came from one sample that was sequenced in a study of control samples from healthy donors and cancer patients. Method: immunoSEQ multiplex PCR; TCRdb's copy keeps in-frame clones and lacks some. The sample has just under 75,000 clones; roughly 84% are singletons. The sequencing sample was made of blood. The source is a woman between 50 and 59 years old in good health.

This clone has only one observation. The chain joins TRBV6-5 to TRBJ1-3; 7 bases map to TRBD1. Germline values: CDR1 MNHEY, CDR2 SVGAGI. The CDR3 runs to 14 residues. V shed 6 bases and J 0 bases; nucleotides not matched to a gene: 2. CDR3 in DNA: TGTGCCAGCAGCGACAGGGCCTCTGGAAACACCATATATTTT. Its translation is CASSDRASGNTIYF.

The CDR3 DNA sequence: TGTGCCAGCTCATTTATCGGACTAGCGGGAGTAGATACGCAGTATTTT. It specifies CASSFIGLAGVDTQYF. The genes are TRBV18 and TRBJ2-3, with TRBD2 matching over 13 bases. The CDR3 has 16 amino acids. Germline CDR1 KGHSH, CDR2 LQKENI. Germline trimming cut 5 bases from V and 5 bases from J; bases unmatched to any gene: 7.

The chain links TRBV24-1 to TRBJ1-5; 8 bases are a match to TRBD1. V dropped 2 bases and J dropped 2; count of bases not matched to a gene: 1. Germline values: CDR1 KGHDR, CDR2 SFDVKD. The CDR3 totals 15 residues. CDR3 nucleotides: TGTGCCACCAGTGATTCGACAGGGGGCAATCAGCCCCAGCATTTT. It codes for CATSDSTGGNQPQHF.

This chain uses TRBV5-1 with TRBJ1-1; D remains ambiguous. Germline CDR1 SGHRS, CDR2 YFSETQ. The CDR3 loop spans 14 amino acids. V shed 3 bases and J shed 2 bases, with 11 bases lying between them. The CDR3 loop reads CASSSTEVNTEAFF. The CDR3 coding sequence is TGCGCCAGCAGCTCTACGGAGGTTAACACTGAAGCTTTCTTT.